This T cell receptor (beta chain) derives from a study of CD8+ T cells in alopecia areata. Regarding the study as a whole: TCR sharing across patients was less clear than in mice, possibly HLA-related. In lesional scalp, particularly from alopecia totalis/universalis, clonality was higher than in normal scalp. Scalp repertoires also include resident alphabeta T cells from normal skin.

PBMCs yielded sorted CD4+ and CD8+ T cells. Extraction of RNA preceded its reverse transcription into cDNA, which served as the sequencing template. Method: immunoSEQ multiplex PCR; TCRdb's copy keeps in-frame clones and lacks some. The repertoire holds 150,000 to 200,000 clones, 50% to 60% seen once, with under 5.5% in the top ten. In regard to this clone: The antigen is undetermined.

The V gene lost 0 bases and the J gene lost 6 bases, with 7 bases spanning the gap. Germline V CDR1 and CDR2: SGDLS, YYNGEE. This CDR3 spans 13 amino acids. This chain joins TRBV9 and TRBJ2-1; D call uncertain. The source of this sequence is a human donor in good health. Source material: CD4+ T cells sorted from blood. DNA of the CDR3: TGTGCCAGCAGCGTAGACTTTAGCAATGAGCAGTTCTTC. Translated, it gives CASSVDFSNEQFF.